This TCR beta chain derives from a study of T cell responses to AZD1222 COVID-19 vaccine. Libraries were prepared by immunoSEQ multiplex PCR; TCRdb keeps only in-frame clonotypes and omits some of them. The sample contains about 54,000 clones, more than 70% of which appear only once. The germline V and J ends were trimmed by 5 bases and 4 bases, with 15 bases remaining between them. Germline CDR1 GTSNPN, CDR2 SVGIG (reference sequence). The CDR3 length is 14 residues. This specimen was peripheral blood, taken 28 days after the second AZD1222 dose. This sequence joins TRBV30 and TRBJ1-3; D may be TRBD1 (6 bases). The sequence derives from an adult who received the AZD1222 COVID-19 vaccine. DNA for the CDR3: TGTGCCTGGGGTCGGGGGGCAATAGGAAACACCATATATTTT. Translation: CAWGRGAIGNTIYF.